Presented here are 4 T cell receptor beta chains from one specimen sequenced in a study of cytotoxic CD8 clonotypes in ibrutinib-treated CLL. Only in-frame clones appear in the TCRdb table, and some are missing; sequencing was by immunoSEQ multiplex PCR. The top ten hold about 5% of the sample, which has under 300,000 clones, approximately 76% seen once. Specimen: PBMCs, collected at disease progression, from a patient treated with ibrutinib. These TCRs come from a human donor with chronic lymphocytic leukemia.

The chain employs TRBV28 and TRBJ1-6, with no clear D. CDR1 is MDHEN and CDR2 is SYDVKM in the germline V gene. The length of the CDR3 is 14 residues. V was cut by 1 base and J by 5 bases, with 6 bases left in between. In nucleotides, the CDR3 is TGTGCCAGCAGTTTATTACACAATAATTCACCCCTCCACTTT. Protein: CASSLLHNNSPLHF.

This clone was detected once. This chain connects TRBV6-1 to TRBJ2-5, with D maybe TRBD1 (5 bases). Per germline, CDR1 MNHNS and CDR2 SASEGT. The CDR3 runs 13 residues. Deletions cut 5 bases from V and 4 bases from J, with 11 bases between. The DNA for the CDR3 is TGTGCCAGCAGTAGGACAAGCTTAGAGACCCAGTACTTC. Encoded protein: CASSRTSLETQYF.

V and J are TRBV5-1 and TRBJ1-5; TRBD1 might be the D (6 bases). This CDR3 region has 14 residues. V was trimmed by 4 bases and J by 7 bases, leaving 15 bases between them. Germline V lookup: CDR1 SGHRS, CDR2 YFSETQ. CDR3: CASSVDSFRQPQHF. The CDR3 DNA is TGCGCCAGCAGCGTGGACAGCTTTCGCCAGCCCCAGCATTTT.

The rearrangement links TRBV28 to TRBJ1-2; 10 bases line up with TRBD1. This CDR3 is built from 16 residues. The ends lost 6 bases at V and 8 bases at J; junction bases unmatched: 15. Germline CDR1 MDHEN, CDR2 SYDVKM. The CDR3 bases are TGTGCCAGCAGCACTCCTCCGGGACAGGGGAGTAGAGGCTACACCTTC. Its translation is CASSTPPGQGSRGYTF.